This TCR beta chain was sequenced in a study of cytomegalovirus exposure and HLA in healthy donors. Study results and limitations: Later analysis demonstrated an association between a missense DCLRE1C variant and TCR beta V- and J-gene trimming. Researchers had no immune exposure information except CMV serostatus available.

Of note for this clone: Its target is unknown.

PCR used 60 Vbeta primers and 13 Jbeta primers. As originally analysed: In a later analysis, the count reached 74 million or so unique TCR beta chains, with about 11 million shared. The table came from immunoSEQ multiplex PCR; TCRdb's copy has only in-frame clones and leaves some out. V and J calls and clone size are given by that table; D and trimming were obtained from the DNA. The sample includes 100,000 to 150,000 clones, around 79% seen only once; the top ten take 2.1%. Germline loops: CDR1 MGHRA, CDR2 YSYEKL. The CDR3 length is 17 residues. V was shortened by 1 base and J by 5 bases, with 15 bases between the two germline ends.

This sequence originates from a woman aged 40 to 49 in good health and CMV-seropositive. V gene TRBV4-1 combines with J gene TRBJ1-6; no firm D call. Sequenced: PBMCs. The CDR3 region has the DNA TGCGCCAGCAGCCAAGGGCGGGCGGGGATCAATAATTCACCCCTCCACTTT. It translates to CASSQGRAGINNSPLHF.